This T cell receptor (beta chain) was captured in a study of spatial heterogeneity in lung cancer. CDR1 is SGHTA and CDR2 is FQGTGA in the germline V gene. V lost 2 bases, J lost 5 bases, and 10 bases lay in between. CDR3 length: 15 residues. Only a few counts were recorded for this clonotype. Documented time point: sample taken at primary tumor resection. TCRs were sequenced from unsorted whole RNA of tumor, nontumor lung or PBMC. TCRdb re-derived calls from the 5' RACE reads in MiXCR, one entry per CDR3 protein. The table shows about 85,000 distinct CDR3 sequences, with approximately 18% occurring only once.

The sample consisted of PBMCs, taken at surgery. This chain uses TRBV7-3 with TRBJ1-6, with D hard to call. This clonotype was obtained from a male donor with early-stage non-small cell lung cancer. The CDR3 coding sequence is TGTGCCAGCAGCTTATGGCCAGACAATAATTCACCCCTCCACTTT. Its protein product is CASSLWPDNNSPLHF.